The clone carrying this T cell receptor (beta chain) is labeled as medium-sized (0.01 to 0.1%). Antigen unknown. This sample is part of a study of OX40 agonist ivuxolimab in advanced cancers. Study as a whole: Eligibility admitted prior anti-PD-1, anti-PD-L1 or anti-CTLA-4 therapy; about 40% had some. Broader study findings: Expanded clones were, on average, more numerous in CD8+ T cells than in CD4+. At 0.1 to 3.0 mg/kg, clonal expansion of CD4+ and CD8+ blood T cells had occurred by week 6.

The V end lost 5 bases, the J end lost 0 bases, and 20 bases lay between the germline ends. The CDR3 spans 17 residues. The V gene's germline CDR1 is GTSNPN and CDR2 SVGIG (reference sequence). Sequencing was performed with immunoSEQ multiplex PCR; in TCRdb, only in-frame clones are kept and a portion is missing. The profile shows about 33,000 clones, about 81% of them singletons. This chain connects TRBV30 to TRBJ1-5; D is unresolved. The source is an adult with an advanced solid tumor such as melanoma, head and neck, liver or kidney cancer. Sequencing used CD4+ or CD8+ T cells sorted from blood, obtained in a trial of the OX40 agonist ivuxolimab. As DNA, the CDR3 is TGTGCCTGGGCCCCAGATACGGGCGTTTATAGCAATCAGCCCCAGCATTTT. Translated: CAWAPDTGVYSNQPQHF.